These 24 T cell receptor beta chains were all obtained from the same sample, sequenced in a study of blood T cell repertoires in COVID-19. Sequencing used immunoSEQ multiplex PCR; TCRdb keeps in-frame clones, though not all of them. The repertoire holds 150,000 to 200,000 clones, with 84% as singletons. Sequences were obtained from peripheral blood. The receptors were gathered from a man aged 18 to 29 with active or convalescent COVID-19.

For the CDR3, the DNA is TGTGCCAGTACCACCCCCGGGACCGGGGGGGGTGATACGCAGTATTTT. Protein: CASTTPGTGGGDTQYF. V usage is TRBV19 and J usage is TRBJ2-3, with TRBD2 matching over 8 bases. Losses at the gene ends were 7 bases for V and 6 bases for J; bases not matched to a gene: 15. This CDR3 contains 16 residues. Germline loops: CDR1 LNHDA, CDR2 SQIVND (reference sequence). Looking up the rest from reference TRBV19 and TRBJ2-3 gives the full variable domain: DGGITQSPKYLFRKEGQNVTLSCEQNLNHDAMYWYRQDPGQGLRLIYYSQIVNDFQKGDIAEGYSVSREKKESFPLTVTSAQKNPTAFYLCASTTPGTGGGDTQYFGPGTRLTVL.

The CDR3 loop is CSAEGRGIDEQFF. CDR3 sequence (DNA): TGCAGCGCCGAGGGGCGGGGGATCGATGAGCAGTTCTTC. The chain employs TRBV29-1 and TRBJ2-1; 7 bases line up with TRBD2. The CDR3 totals 13 residues. Losses at the gene ends were 7 bases for V and 8 bases for J; bases not matched to a gene: 11. Germline V lookup: CDR1 SQVTM, CDR2 ANQGSEA.

This chain joins TRBV23-1 and TRBJ1-5; D remains ambiguous. TRBV23-1 counts as an open reading frame of uncertain function. Trimming left V 0 bases short and J 5 bases short, with 14 bases between. The CDR3 contains 16 residues. The chain's CDR3 is CASSQSREVMDQPQHF. The CDR3 nucleotides read TGCGCCAGCAGTCAATCTAGGGAGGTAATGGATCAGCCCCAGCATTTT.

This chain links TRBV7-9 with TRBJ1-2; 9 bases agree with TRBD1. Trimming cost V 3 bases and J 4 bases; bases outside gene matches: 9. This CDR3 has 16 amino acids. The V gene's germline CDR1 is SEHNR and CDR2 FQNEAQ (reference sequence). CDR3 nucleotide sequence: TGTGCCAGCAGCTTCCTACAGGACAGGGGCACCTATGGCTACACCTTC. Its translation is CASSFLQDRGTYGYTF.

Turning to this clone: One end of the junction is discordant with germline, which a read error may explain. This sequence joins TRBV7-7 and TRBJ1-3; D may be TRBD1 (5 bases). This CDR3 is 13 amino acids long. CDR1 and CDR2 (germline): SSHAT, FNYEAQ (reference sequence). The CDR3 DNA is TGTGCCACCAGCCAGGGAATTAGAAACACCATATATTTT. Its translation: CATSQGIRNTIYF.

The chain uses TRBV6-5 and TRBJ1-5, with TRBD1 matching over 8 bases. V was clipped by 6 bases and J by 5 bases; unmatched bases: 9. Germline V CDR1 and CDR2: MNHEY, SVGAGI. The CDR3 is 15 amino acids. Here the CDR3 reads CASRPGTGYDQPQHF. For the CDR3, the DNA is TGTGCCAGCAGACCCGGGACAGGTTATGATCAGCCCCAGCATTTT.

The gene calls are TRBV7-8 and TRBJ2-1, with 8 positions matching TRBD2. The length of the CDR3 is 14 residues. Germline assignment: CDR1 SGHVS and CDR2 FQNEAQ. V gave up 5 bases and J gave up 15 bases; unmatched junction bases: 15. The CDR3 DNA reads as TGTGCCAGCAGCCCCCCCCCGGGGGGGATGGGGGTGTTCTTC. It translates to CASSPPPGGMGVFF.

This clone turned up a few times. The sample holds other DNA sequences that translate to the same CDR3. The chain joins TRBV5-1 to TRBJ2-1; the D is unclear. The V gene lost 0 bases and the J gene lost 5 bases, with 9 bases spanning the gap. Germline-derived CDR1 and CDR2 are SGHRS and YFSETQ. The CDR3 length is 14 residues. The CDR3 is CASSLGQVDNEQFF. DNA of the CDR3: TGCGCCAGCAGCTTGGGGCAGGTCGACAATGAGCAGTTCTTC.

The CDR3 reads CASSLFGTEAFF. CDR3 in DNA: TGTGCCAGCAGTTTATTTGGGACAGAAGCTTTCTTT. The rearrangement links TRBV28 to TRBJ1-1; possibly TRBD1 for D (6 bases). This CDR3 has 12 residues. V lost 1 base and J 8 bases, leaving 8 bases between the germline ends. The germline V gene has CDR1 MDHEN and CDR2 SYDVKM.

The rearrangement uses TRBV5-4 and TRBJ1-4; D uncertain. The length of the CDR3 is 14 residues. Germline CDR1 SGHNT, CDR2 YYREEE (reference sequence). With 1 base removed from V and 7 bases from J, the gap between germline ends came to 11 bases. The CDR3 nucleotides are TGTGCCAGCAGCTTGAAGGTTGGGAGTGAAAAACTGTTTTTT. This gives the protein CASSLKVGSEKLFF.

The rearrangement joins TRBV5-1 to TRBJ2-6, with TRBD2 matching over 11 bases. Germline V gene sequence: CDR1 SGHRS, CDR2 YFSETQ. J gave up 3 bases and V 1 base, and 9 bases lay outside the gene matches. This CDR3 is built from 19 residues. CDR3: CASSLISGGADGGANVLTF. The CDR3 DNA is TGCGCCAGCAGCTTGATTAGCGGGGGGGCCGACGGTGGGGCCAACGTCCTGACTTTC.

This clone was recorded many times. The V gene is TRBV5-1, the J gene TRBJ1-3; D gene uncertain. With 0 bases removed from V and 2 bases from J, the gap between germline ends came to 12 bases. The CDR3 has 16 amino acids. From germline, CDR1 is SGHRS and CDR2 YFSETQ. CDR3 region: CASSLAQREPGNTIYF. DNA of the CDR3: TGCGCCAGCAGCTTGGCCCAGCGCGAGCCTGGAAACACCATATATTTT.

The rearrangement uses TRBV18 and TRBJ1-6, with 8 bases identical to TRBD1. V lost 3 bases, J lost 4 bases, and 5 bases stayed unmatched. Germline V gene sequence: CDR1 KGHSH, CDR2 LQKENI. The CDR3 runs 16 residues. CDR3 sequence reads: CASSPTGTGYNSPLHF. CDR3 in DNA: TGTGCCAGCTCACCTACTGGGACAGGTTATAATTCACCCCTCCACTTT.

This clone was picked up one time. The chain combines TRBV19 with TRBJ1-4; weak D call: TRBD1 (6 bases). The CDR3 covers 15 residues. V was shortened by 6 bases and J by 6 bases, with 17 bases between the two germline ends. Per germline, CDR1 LNHDA and CDR2 SQIVND (reference sequence). In DNA, the CDR3 is TGTGCCAGTAGCCCGGTCCAAGGGGGGGATGAAAAACTGTTTTTT. Its protein is CASSPVQGGDEKLFF.

The chain employs TRBV6-5 and TRBJ2-5, with D hard to call. Germline V gene lookup returns CDR1 MNHEY and CDR2 SVGAGI. The CDR3 consists of 14 residues. V was shortened by 4 bases and J by 1 base, with 10 bases between the two germline ends. The CDR3 sequence is CASSFTEFQETQYF. CDR3 DNA sequence: TGTGCCAGCAGTTTTACAGAGTTCCAAGAGACCCAGTACTTC.

The chain uses TRBV12-5 and TRBJ2-7; maybe TRBD2 (6 bases). This CDR3 is built from 16 residues. Trimming removed 0 bases from V and 6 bases from J, with 18 bases in between. Germline V gene data show CDR1 as LGHNT and CDR2 as FRNRAP. The CDR3 DNA is TGTGCTAGTGGTTTGGTTGTTAGCGGACTAATACGCGAGCAGTACTTC. As protein: CASGLVVSGLIREQYF.

V is TRBV19 and J is TRBJ1-5, with D hard to call. The germline V gene has CDR1 LNHDA and CDR2 SQIVND (reference sequence). V lost 1 base and J lost 7, with 8 bases in between. This CDR3 is 13 amino acids long. The CDR3 sequence is CASSIGRRQPQHF. CDR3 bases: TGTGCCAGTAGTATAGGTCGGAGGCAGCCCCAGCATTTT.

J is TRBJ1-2 and V is TRBV13; D gene uncertain. V lost 0 bases and J lost 7, with 21 bases in between. CDR3 length equals 17 residues. Germline V lookup: CDR1 PRHDT, CDR2 FYEKMQ (reference sequence). CDR3 sequence reads: CASSLGRSGLGMGGYTF. The DNA for the CDR3 is TGTGCCAGCAGCTTAGGGCGTTCGGGATTAGGTATGGGTGGCTACACCTTC.

A note on this clone: This CDR3 is also generated by other DNA sequences in the sample. V and J are TRBV2 and TRBJ1-2; weak D call: TRBD1 (6 bases). Trimming took 1 base from V and 2 from J, leaving 8 bases between them. Germline values: CDR1 SNHLY, CDR2 FYNNEI. There are 14 residues in the CDR3. The CDR3 sequence: CASSEERGNYGYTF. The CDR3, as DNA: TGTGCCAGCAGTGAAGAGAGGGGGAACTATGGCTACACCTTC.

This clone has only one observation. The chain joins TRBV19 to TRBJ2-7, with no clear D. Between the trimmed V and J ends, which lost 6 bases and 1 base, there was a span of 10 bases. The CDR3 is 13 residues long. CDR1 and CDR2 (germline): LNHDA, SQIVND (reference sequence). Here the CDR3 reads CASRGKDSYEQYF. CDR3 bases: TGTGCCAGTAGGGGCAAGGATTCCTACGAGCAGTACTTC. The full variable domain, its missing parts supplied by reference TRBV19 and TRBJ2-7, is DGGITQSPKYLFRKEGQNVTLSCEQNLNHDAMYWYRQDPGQGLRLIYYSQIVNDFQKGDIAEGYSVSREKKESFPLTVTSAQKNPTAFYLCASRGKDSYEQYFGPGTRLTVT.

The J gene is TRBJ1-2, the V gene TRBV5-6; D gene uncertain. Germline CDR1 is SGHDT and CDR2 is YYEEEE. V lost 0 bases and J 4 bases, leaving 7 bases between the germline ends. This CDR3 region has 13 residues. The DNA for the CDR3 is TGTGCCAGCAGCTTGGGTAGCGTCTATGGCTACACCTTC. It specifies CASSLGSVYGYTF.

This clone was seen once. This chain joins TRBV6-6 and TRBJ1-3; D might be TRBD1 (5 bases). This CDR3 comprises 14 residues. V lost 7 bases and J 1 base, leaving 11 bases between the germline ends. CDR1 and CDR2 from the germline V gene are MNHNY and SVGAGI (reference sequence). CDR3 nucleotides: TGTGCCAGCACTTTCGGGGGTTCTGGAAACACCATATATTTT. Protein product: CASTFGGSGNTIYF.

This clone appeared many times. This chain connects TRBV10-3 to TRBJ2-5, with no clear D. This CDR3 is 13 amino acids long. CDR1 ENHRY and CDR2 SYGVKD come from the germline V gene. The V and J ends lost 6 bases and 1 base respectively, with 9 bases between them. The CDR3 nucleotides read TGTGCCATCAGCGCCCTAGGCCAAGAGACCCAGTACTTC. This codes for CAISALGQETQYF.

The chain employs TRBV11-2 and TRBJ2-1, with 9 bases lining up with TRBD2. The CDR3 totals 16 residues. CDR1 and CDR2 from the germline V gene are SGHAT and FQNNGV. Trimming removed 5 bases from V and 2 bases from J; junction bases left unmatched: 7. CDR3 bases: TGTGCCAGCAGCACCCGGCGGGGGGGACCCTACAATGAGCAGTTCTTC. Encoded protein: CASSTRRGGPYNEQFF.